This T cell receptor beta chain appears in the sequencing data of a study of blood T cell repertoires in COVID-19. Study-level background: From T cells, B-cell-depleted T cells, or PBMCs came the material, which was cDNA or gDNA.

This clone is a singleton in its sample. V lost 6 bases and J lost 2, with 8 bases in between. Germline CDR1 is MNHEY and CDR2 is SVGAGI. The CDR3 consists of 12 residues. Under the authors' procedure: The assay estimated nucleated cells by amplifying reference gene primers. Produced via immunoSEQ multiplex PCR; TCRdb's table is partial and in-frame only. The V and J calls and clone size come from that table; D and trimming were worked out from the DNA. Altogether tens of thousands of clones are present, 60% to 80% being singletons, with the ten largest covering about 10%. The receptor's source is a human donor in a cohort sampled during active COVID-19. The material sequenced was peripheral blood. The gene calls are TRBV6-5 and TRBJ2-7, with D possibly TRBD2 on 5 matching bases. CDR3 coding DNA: TGTGCCAGCAGCCCCGGGGCCTACGAGCAGTACTTC. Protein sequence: CASSPGAYEQYF.